This T cell receptor (beta chain) is from a study of T cell responses to AZD1222 COVID-19 vaccine. Germline CDR1 is KGHSH and CDR2 is LQKENI. Trimming took 3 bases from V and 8 from J; bases not matched to a gene: 7. This CDR3 has 14 amino acids. Data came from immunoSEQ multiplex PCR; TCRdb stores just in-frame clones and leaves some out. This sample carries some 130,000 clones, about 93% of them seen once, and the ten largest clones take 0.85% to 0.95%. Sequenced here: peripheral blood, sampled on day 0 of AZD1222 vaccination. The V call is TRBV18, the J call TRBJ1-2, with 9 positions matching TRBD1. The TCR comes from an adult in good health. The CDR3 region is CASSPDRGSEGYTF. The CDR3 bases are TGTGCCAGCTCACCGGACAGGGGATCGGAGGGCTACACCTTC.